A single sample gave rise to the 19 T cell receptor beta chains below, sequenced in a study of CD8 T cell repertoires and HIV-1 epitope variants. Sequencing was performed with immunoSEQ multiplex PCR; in TCRdb, only in-frame clones are kept and a portion is missing. Of 2,400 or so clones in the sample, 72% were seen once. No antigen has been assigned to these receptors. The sequenced sample consisted of cultured CD8+ T cells derived from PBMCs. All receptors derive from a male donor with HIV.

This chain connects TRBV28 to TRBJ1-5; TRBD1 might be the D (5 bases). CDR1 is MDHEN and CDR2 is SYDVKM in the germline V gene. V was pared by 4 bases and J by 0 bases, with 13 bases between. This CDR3 region has 16 residues. CDR3 in DNA: TGTGCCAGCAGTTCCGCCCCAGGGATTAGCAATCAGCCCCAGCATTTT. Residues: CASSSAPGISNQPQHF.

The CDR3, as DNA: TGCAGCGTCCTAGCGGCATCCCACGAGCAGTACTTC. Translated, it gives CSVLAASHEQYF. The chain employs TRBV29-1 and TRBJ2-7, with 7 nucleotides matching TRBD2. CDR3 length: 12 residues. Germline V gene lookup returns CDR1 SQVTM and CDR2 ANQGSEA. V lost 6 bases to trimming and J lost 5 bases; unmatched junction nucleotides: 7.

The J gene is TRBJ2-7, the V gene TRBV7-8; maybe TRBD2 (5 bases). CDR3 length: 16 residues. V dropped 4 bases and J dropped 0 bases, with 16 bases sitting between them. Germline CDR1 reads SGHVS; CDR2 reads FQNEAQ. The CDR3 is CASSSPWERNSYEQYF. In DNA, the CDR3 is TGTGCCAGCAGCTCCCCTTGGGAGCGGAACTCCTACGAGCAGTACTTC.

The chain uses TRBV7-9 and TRBJ2-7; the D is unclear. The germline V gene encodes CDR1 SEHNR and CDR2 FQNEAQ (reference sequence). The CDR3 loop spans 13 amino acids. Trimming pared 3 bases from V and 2 bases from J, leaving 8 bases between. CDR3 in DNA: TGTGCCAGCAGCTTGGCGGCGGCCTACGAGCAGTACTTC. This encodes CASSLAAAYEQYF.

The rearrangement links TRBV19 to TRBJ2-2; D unclear. Trimming removed 7 bases at V and 0 bases at J, with 3 bases between. Germline lookup yields CDR1 LNHDA and CDR2 SQIVND (reference sequence). This CDR3 region has 12 residues. The CDR3 sequence is CASKSNTGELFF. For the CDR3, the DNA is TGTGCCAGTAAGTCGAACACCGGGGAGCTGTTTTTT.

The V and J genes are TRBV13 and TRBJ2-3; 8 nucleotides agree with TRBD1. This CDR3 spans 15 amino acids. J gave up 4 bases and V 5 bases, and 8 bases lay outside the gene matches. Germline lookup yields CDR1 PRHDT and CDR2 FYEKMQ (reference sequence). The DNA for the CDR3 is TGTGCCAGCAGCGAGACAGGGGAAGGTGCAGATACGCAGTATTTT. Amino acid sequence: CASSETGEGADTQYF.

This clone has only a few counts. The V and J genes are TRBV10-2 and TRBJ2-3; 11 bases line up with TRBD2. The germline V gene encodes CDR1 WSHSY and CDR2 SAAADI. The V gene end was trimmed by 2 bases and the J gene end by 6 bases; junction bases not matched to a gene: 4. The CDR3 sequence is 15 residues long. The CDR3 DNA reads as TGCGCCAGCAGTGAGATAGGACTAGCGGGCGATACGCAGTATTTT. Its protein is CASSEIGLAGDTQYF.

This clone has only a few counts. The chain links TRBV18 to TRBJ2-7; D possibly corresponds to TRBD1 (6 bases). The V end lost 6 bases, the J end lost 4 bases, and 16 bases lay between the germline ends. Per the germline V gene, CDR1 is KGHSH and CDR2 is LQKENI. The CDR3 is made up of 14 amino acids. CDR3 in DNA: TGTGCCAGCTCCGTCCAGACAGGAGTTTACGAGCAGTACTTC. Residues: CASSVQTGVYEQYF.

This chain uses TRBV5-4 with TRBJ2-2, with D unclear. The CDR3 consists of 13 residues. V dropped 2 bases and J dropped 6 bases, with 8 bases sitting between them. The germline V gene encodes CDR1 SGHNT and CDR2 YYREEE (reference sequence). CDR3 protein: CASSFLGPGELFF. CDR3 DNA: TGTGCCAGCAGCTTCCTCGGCCCCGGGGAGCTGTTTTTT.

The gene calls are TRBV5-6 and TRBJ1-1, with D maybe TRBD1 (5 bases). Germline V gives CDR1 SGHDT, CDR2 YYEEEE. Trimming pared 0 bases from V and 1 base from J, leaving 10 bases between. The CDR3 extends over 15 amino acids. For the CDR3, the DNA is TGTGCCAGCAGCTTGGAAAGAGGGGCGAACACTGAAGCTTTCTTT. Encoded protein: CASSLERGANTEAFF.

Regarding this clone: Other nucleotide sequences in the sample specify the same CDR3. The chain recombines TRBV19 with TRBJ1-1; weak D call: TRBD1 (5 bases). This CDR3 has 14 residues. The V gene lost 8 bases and the J gene lost 8 bases, with 21 bases spanning the gap. Germline V gene data show CDR1 as LNHDA and CDR2 as SQIVND (reference sequence). The CDR3 region has the DNA TGTGCCAGTTCCGACGGAGCCTGGGGCACCGAAGCTTTCTTT. Residues: CASSDGAWGTEAFF. Full variable domain (outside the CDR3, taken from reference TRBV19 and TRBJ1-1): DGGITQSPKYLFRKEGQNVTLSCEQNLNHDAMYWYRQDPGQGLRLIYYSQIVNDFQKGDIAEGYSVSREKKESFPLTVTSAQKNPTAFYLCASSDGAWGTEAFFGQGTRLTVV.

The chain uses TRBV13 and TRBJ2-6; D not certain. The CDR3 consists of 16 residues. Germline V gene data show CDR1 as PRHDT and CDR2 as FYEKMQ (reference sequence). V gave up 2 bases and J gave up 0 bases, with 8 bases separating them. The CDR3 nucleotides read TGTGCCAGCAGCTTATCTGTCCTCTCTGGGGCCAACGTCCTGACTTTC. Translation gives CASSLSVLSGANVLTF.

V usage is TRBV27 and J usage is TRBJ2-5, with a tentative D call TRBD2 (6 bases). Germline V gene data show CDR1 as MNHEY and CDR2 as SMNVEV (reference sequence). Trimming shortened V by 5 bases and J by 2 bases, and 12 bases separated the two germline ends. The CDR3 sequence is 14 residues long. CDR3 in amino acids: CASSSLGGQETQYF. The CDR3, as DNA: TGTGCCAGCAGTAGTCTGGGGGGACAAGAGACCCAGTACTTC.

The chain is built from TRBV7-9 and TRBJ1-2; possible D gene TRBD1, 5 bases. Germline V CDR1 and CDR2: SEHNR, FQNEAQ (reference sequence). Trimming pared 5 bases from V and 2 bases from J, leaving 12 bases between. The CDR3 length is 14 residues. The CDR3 sequence is CASSPAGGNYGYTF. For the CDR3, the DNA is TGTGCCAGCAGCCCCGCCGGGGGGAACTATGGCTACACCTTC.

The V call is TRBV6-1, the J call TRBJ1-1, with TRBD1 as a possible D gene (5 bases). V lost 1 base and J lost 6, with 15 bases in between. From germline, CDR1 is MNHNS and CDR2 SASEGT. This CDR3 is 15 amino acids long. Here the CDR3 DNA reads TGTGCCAGCAGTGAAGTTGGAGGGGATATCGCTGAAGCTTTCTTT. It is translated as CASSEVGGDIAEAFF.

The chain carries TRBV13 and TRBJ2-7; no reliable D call. V shed 5 bases and J shed 3 bases, with 11 bases lying between them. Germline loops: CDR1 PRHDT, CDR2 FYEKMQ (reference sequence). The CDR3 length is 13 residues. The CDR3 reads CASSPTVDYEQYF. CDR3 coding DNA: TGTGCCAGCAGCCCCACGGTAGACTACGAGCAGTACTTC.

J is TRBJ2-2 and V is TRBV11-3; no clear D. Trimming removed 3 bases from V and 5 bases from J, with 7 bases in between. The CDR3 runs to 13 residues. The germline gives CDR1 SGHNT, CDR2 YENEEA. Written as DNA, the CDR3 is TGTGCCAGCAGCTTTAGAAGGACCGGGGAGCTGTTTTTT. This translates into CASSFRRTGELFF.

This clone was found a few times. The chain carries TRBV2 and TRBJ1-2; no clear D gene. The V gene's germline CDR1 is SNHLY and CDR2 FYNNEI. This CDR3 contains 12 residues. Deletions cut 7 bases from V and 7 bases from J, with 13 bases between. CDR3 nucleotide sequence: TGTGCCAGCACTCGGGATTGGAGTGGCTACACCTTC. Encoded protein: CASTRDWSGYTF.

This clone came up a few times. The rearrangement links TRBV6-4 to TRBJ2-3; 13 nucleotides match TRBD2. This CDR3 comprises 16 residues. The trim removed 0 bases at V and 4 bases at J, leaving 1 base unmatched. Germline V gives CDR1 MRHNA, CDR2 SNTAGT. The CDR3 DNA reads as TGTGCCAGCAGTGACTCAACTAGCGGGGGGGCAGATACGCAGTATTTT. It translates to CASSDSTSGGADTQYF.